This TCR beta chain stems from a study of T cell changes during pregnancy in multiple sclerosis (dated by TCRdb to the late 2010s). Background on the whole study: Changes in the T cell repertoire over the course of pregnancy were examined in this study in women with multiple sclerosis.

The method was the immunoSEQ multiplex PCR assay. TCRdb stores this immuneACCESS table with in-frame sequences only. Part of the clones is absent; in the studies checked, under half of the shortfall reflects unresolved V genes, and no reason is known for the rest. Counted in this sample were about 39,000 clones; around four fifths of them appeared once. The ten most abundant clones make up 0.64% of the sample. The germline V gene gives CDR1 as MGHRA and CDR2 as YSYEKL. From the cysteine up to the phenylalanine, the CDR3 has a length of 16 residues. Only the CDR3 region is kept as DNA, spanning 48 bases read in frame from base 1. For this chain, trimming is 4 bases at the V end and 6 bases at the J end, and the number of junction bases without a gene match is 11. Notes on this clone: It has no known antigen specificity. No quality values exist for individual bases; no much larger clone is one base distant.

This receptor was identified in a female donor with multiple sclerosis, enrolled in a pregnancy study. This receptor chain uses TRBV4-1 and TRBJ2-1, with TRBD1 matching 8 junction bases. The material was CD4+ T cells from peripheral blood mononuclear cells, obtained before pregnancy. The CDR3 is CASSRGTGPIGNEQFF. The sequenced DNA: TGCGCCAGCAGCCGAGGGACAGGTCCGATCGGCAATGAGCAGTTCTTC.